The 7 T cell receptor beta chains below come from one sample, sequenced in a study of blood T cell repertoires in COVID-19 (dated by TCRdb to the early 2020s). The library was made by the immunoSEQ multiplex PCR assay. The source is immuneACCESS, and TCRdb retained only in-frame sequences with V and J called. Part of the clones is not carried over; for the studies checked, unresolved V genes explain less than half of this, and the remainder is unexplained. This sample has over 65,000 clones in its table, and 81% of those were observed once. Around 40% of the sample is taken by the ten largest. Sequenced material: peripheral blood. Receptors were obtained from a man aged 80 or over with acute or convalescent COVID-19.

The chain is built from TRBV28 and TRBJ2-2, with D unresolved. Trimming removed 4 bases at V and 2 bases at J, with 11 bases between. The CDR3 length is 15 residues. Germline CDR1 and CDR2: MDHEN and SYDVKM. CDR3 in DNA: TGTGCCAGCAGTTCCGCGACTGGAAACACCGGGGAGCTGTTTTTT. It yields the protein CASSSATGNTGELFF.

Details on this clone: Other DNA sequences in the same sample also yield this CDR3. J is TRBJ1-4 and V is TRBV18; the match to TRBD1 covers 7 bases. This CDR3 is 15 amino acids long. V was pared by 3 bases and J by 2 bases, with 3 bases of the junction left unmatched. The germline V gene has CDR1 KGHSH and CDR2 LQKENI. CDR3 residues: CASSPLQGTNEKLFF. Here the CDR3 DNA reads TGTGCCAGCTCACCGTTACAGGGGACTAATGAAAAACTGTTTTTT.

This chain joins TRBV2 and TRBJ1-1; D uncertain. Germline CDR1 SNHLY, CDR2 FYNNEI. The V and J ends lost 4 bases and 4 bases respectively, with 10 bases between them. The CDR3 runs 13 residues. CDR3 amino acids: CASSAAGVTEAFF. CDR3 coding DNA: TGTGCCAGCAGTGCGGCAGGTGTCACTGAAGCTTTCTTT.

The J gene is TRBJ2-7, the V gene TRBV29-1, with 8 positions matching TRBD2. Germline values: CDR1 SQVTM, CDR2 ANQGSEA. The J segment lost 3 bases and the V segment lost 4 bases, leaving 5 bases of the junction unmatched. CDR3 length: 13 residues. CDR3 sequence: CSVGREVNYEQYF. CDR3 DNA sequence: TGCAGCGTTGGGCGGGAGGTTAACTACGAGCAGTACTTC.

The CDR3: CATRPGHATRWGYEQFF. The CDR3 nucleotides read TGTGCCACCAGACCAGGACACGCTACAAGGTGGGGCTATGAGCAGTTCTTC. The rearrangement uses TRBV15 and TRBJ2-1; TRBD1 is a possible D gene (5 bases). V lost 6 bases and J lost 8, with 26 bases in between. This CDR3 has 17 residues. CDR1 and CDR2 (germline): LNHNV, YYDKDF (reference sequence).

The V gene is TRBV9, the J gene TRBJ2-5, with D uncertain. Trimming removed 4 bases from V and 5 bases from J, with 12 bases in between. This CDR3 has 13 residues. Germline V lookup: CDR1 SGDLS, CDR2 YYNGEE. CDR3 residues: CASSKTLRETQYF. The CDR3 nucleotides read TGTGCCAGCAGCAAAACACTCAGGGAGACCCAGTACTTC.

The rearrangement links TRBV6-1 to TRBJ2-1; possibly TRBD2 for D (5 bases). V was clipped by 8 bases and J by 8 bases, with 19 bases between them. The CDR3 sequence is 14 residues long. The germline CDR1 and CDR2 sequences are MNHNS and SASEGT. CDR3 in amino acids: CASSWRQANDEQFF. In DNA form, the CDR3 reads TGTGCCAGCTCGTGGAGGCAAGCTAACGATGAGCAGTTCTTC.